This record concerns one TCR beta chain sequence. What it binds is not known. This sample is drawn from a study of T cell repertoires in cytomegalovirus infection. The V and J ends lost 4 bases and 10 bases, in that order; junction bases with no gene match: 10. The CDR3 loop spans 16 amino acids. Germline loops: CDR1 MDHEN, CDR2 SYDVKM. One entry per CDR3 protein, called by TCRdb with MiXCR from the reads. Among 750,000 to 900,000 distinct CDR3 sequences listed, roughly 28% were seen once. This clonotype was sampled from a human donor in good health (CMV status not recorded). Some clones in this sample may be carry-over from other donors' samples. Sequencing was performed on cultured CD8+ T cells from PBMCs, taken from culture after CMV antigen stimulation. The chain combines TRBV28 with TRBJ2-1; the match to TRBD2 covers 13 bases. The CDR3 loop reads CASSSTSGGPIFEQFF. DNA for the CDR3: TGTGCCAGCAGTTCGACTAGCGGGGGGCCCATTTTCGAGCAGTTCTTC.